A selection of T cell receptor beta chains follows, all from one sample in a study of regulatory T cells in long-lasting Graves disease. TCRdb reanalysed the multiplex PCR reads using MiXCR and keeps one entry per CDR3 protein. The sample consists of a few hundred thousand distinct CDR3 sequences, roughly 23% of them appearing once. The starting material was peripheral blood mononuclear cells (PBMCs), obtained when the disease was refractory, from a patient treated with antithyroid drugs. The receptors were sampled from a woman aged 40 to 50 with Graves disease. Each CDR3 is given with its conserved first and last residue. D genes are given only for firm matches. Size tells how often a clone was seen (once, few, many) or the class of an expanded clone, and some rows leave it out.

V	size	J	D	CDR3	DNA
TRBV11-2	many	TRBJ2-7	TRBD2	CASSLGRLAGGPGYEQYF	TGTGCCAGCAGCTTAGGCCGACTAGCGGGAGGGCCCGGATACGAGCAGTACTTC
TRBV11-2	many	TRBJ2-7	NA	CASSLGNIFFYEQYF	TGTGCCAGCAGCTTGGGTAACATTTTTTTCTACGAGCAGTACTTC
TRBV27	many	TRBJ2-7	NA	CASSFGRRSSYEQYF	TGTGCCAGCAGTTTTGGGCGGAGGAGCTCCTACGAGCAGTACTTC
TRBV7-9	few	TRBJ1-1	NA	CASNSGSEAFF	TGTGCCAGCAACTCGGGATCTGAAGCTTTCTTT
TRBV14	many	TRBJ2-5	TRBD1	CASSYGQVWGETQYF	TGTGCCAGCAGCTACGGACAGGTCTGGGGGGAGACCCAGTACTTC
TRBV28	many	TRBJ1-1	TRBD1	CASSSRTGGEGLGRNTEAFF	TGTGCCAGCAGTTCCCGGACAGGGGGCGAAGGGTTGGGAAGGAACACTGAAGCTTTCTTT
TRBV10-3	few	TRBJ2-7	NA	CAISRTESYYEQYF	TGTGCCATAAGTAGGACAGAGAGTTACTACGAGCAGTACTTC
TRBV6-2/TRBV6-3	NA	TRBJ2-7	TRBD2	CASRSRTSGRAGEQYF	TGTGCCAGCAGATCCAGGACTAGCGGGAGGGCAGGCGAGCAGTACTTC
TRBV24-1	many	TRBJ2-7	NA	CATSERGFSEQYF	TGTGCCACCAGTGAAAGGGGGTTCAGCGAGCAGTACTTC
TRBV28	few	TRBJ2-1	NA	CASNEGLFYNEQFF	TGTGCCAGCAACGAAGGACTGTTCTACAATGAGCAGTTCTTC
TRBV9	NA	TRBJ2-7	NA	CACSQGGDTILEQYF	TGTGCCTGCAGCCAGGGCGGGGATACGATTTTGGAGCAGTACTTC
TRBV19	few	TRBJ1-2	NA	CASSRTGTRSPYGYTF	TGTGCCAGTAGTAGAACCGGGACAAGATCTCCTTATGGCTACACCTTC
TRBV7-6	NA	TRBJ2-5	TRBD2	CASSSVGGRRGETQYF	TGTGCCAGCAGCTCAGTTGGCGGGAGACGCGGGGAGACCCAGTACTTC
TRBV5-7	few	TRBJ1-1	TRBD1	CASSAPGQGMNTEAFF	TGTGCCAGCAGCGCCCCGGGACAGGGGATGAACACTGAAGCTTTCTTT
TRBV5-1	many	TRBJ1-1	TRBD1	CASSFGQGDTEAFF	TGTGCCAGCAGCTTTGGACAGGGCGACACTGAAGCTTTCTTT
TRBV6-1	many	TRBJ2-7	TRBD2	CASRPYPGTSSEQYF	TGTGCCAGCAGACCCTATCCCGGGACTAGCAGCGAGCAGTACTTC
TRBV27	many	TRBJ1-1	NA	CASSLDSLNTEAFF	TGTGCCAGCAGTTTGGACAGCTTGAACACTGAAGCTTTCTTT
TRBV28	many	TRBJ2-7	NA	CASSFRLVYEQYF	TGTGCCAGCAGTTTCAGGCTTGTCTACGAGCAGTACTTC
TRBV28	many	TRBJ2-6	NA	CASSSPASRANVLTF	TGTGCCAGCAGTTCTCCAGCGAGTAGGGCCAACGTCCTGACTTTC
TRBV5-5	NA	TRBJ2-1	NA	CASSLVGLGEQFF	TGTGCCAGCAGCTTGGTTGGGTTAGGTGAGCAGTTCTTC
TRBV28	many	TRBJ2-7	NA	CASSFKFAWGGYEQYF	TGTGCCAGCAGTTTTAAGTTCGCGTGGGGTGGGTACGAGCAGTACTTC
TRBV7-9	few	TRBJ2-7	NA	CASRSGDTSYEQYF	TGTGCCAGCAGATCGGGGGATACGTCCTACGAGCAGTACTTC
TRBV5-6	few	TRBJ2-7	TRBD1	CASSMGQVSEQYF	TGTGCCAGCAGCATGGGACAGGTATCTGAGCAGTACTTC
TRBV28	few	TRBJ2-1	TRBD2	CASSPGLDSAFF	TGTGCCAGCAGCCCGGGACTAGACTCTGCGTTCTTC
TRBV2	many	TRBJ2-6	NA	CASTLPSGANVLTF	TGTGCCAGCACCCTCCCCTCTGGGGCCAACGTCCTGACTTTC
TRBV6-1	once	TRBJ2-2	TRBD2	CASSPLSGRSGELFF	TGTGCCAGCAGTCCCCTTAGCGGGAGGAGCGGGGAGCTGTTTTTT
TRBV11-2	many	TRBJ2-7	NA	CASSFLGAPTYEQYF	TGTGCCAGCAGCTTCCTGGGGGCGCCAACCTACGAGCAGTACTTC
TRBV28	many	TRBJ1-4	NA	CASGGAGVPNEKLFF	TGCGCTTCTGGGGGCGCGGGCGTTCCTAATGAAAAACTGTTTTTT
TRBV5-1	NA	TRBJ2-7	TRBD2	CASSFLRASSGRGALESSLEQYF	TGCGCCAGCAGCTTCCTAAGGGCGAGTAGCGGGAGAGGCGCCCTTGAATCGTCGTTGGAGCAGTACTTC
TRBV25-1	few	TRBJ2-5	TRBD1	CASSGPRGPKETQYF	TGTGCCAGCAGTGGCCCCAGGGGGCCAAAAGAGACCCAGTACTTC
TRBV28	many	TRBJ1-1	NA	CASSSGGVDTEAFF	TGTGCCAGCAGCTCCGGGGGCGTGGACACTGAAGCTTTCTTT
TRBV7-9	once	TRBJ1-2	TRBD1	CASSREDRDYGYTF	TGTGCCAGCAGCAGAGAGGACAGGGACTATGGCTACACCTTC
TRBV20-1	few	TRBJ2-7	NA	CSARVWGLEEEQYF	TGCAGTGCTAGAGTTTGGGGATTGGAGGAAGAGCAGTACTTC
TRBV20-1	many	TRBJ1-4	NA	CSASDTGWRNEKLFF	TGCAGTGCTAGTGATACAGGATGGAGAAATGAAAAACTGTTTTTT
TRBV6-1	many	TRBJ2-7	TRBD1	CASSVRDRGNYEQYF	TGTGCCAGCAGTGTCCGGGACAGGGGTAACTACGAGCAGTACTTC